The 22 T cell receptor beta chains listed next were all sequenced from one sample in a study of a mutant IDH1 vaccine in newly diagnosed glioma. The assay was immunoSEQ multiplex PCR, and TCRdb's table has in-frame clones only and misses some. This sample yields some 23,000 clones, of which 60% to 80% are seen a single time; about 9% belongs to the top ten. These receptors have no identified antigens. Time point in this sample: week 11, during vaccination. Every vaccine dose comprised 300 ug of mutant IDH1 20-mer peptide plus topical imiquimod. The specimen was PBMCs, collected from a glioma patient whose treatment included an IDH1 peptide vaccine. The receptors come from a woman between 18 and 29 years old with glioma.

This clone was seen a handful of times. The chain employs TRBV5-6 and TRBJ1-6, with TRBD1 as a possible D gene (5 bases). The length of the CDR3 is 14 residues. CDR1 and CDR2 from the germline V gene are SGHDT and YYEEEE. V gave up 4 bases and J gave up 7 bases, with 12 bases separating them. The CDR3 spells CASSPGTSNSPLHF. The CDR3, as DNA: TGTGCCAGCAGCCCCGGGACGTCGAATTCACCCCTCCACTTT.

The V and J genes are TRBV4-2 and TRBJ2-2, with D tentatively TRBD1 (6 bases). From germline, CDR1 is LGHNA and CDR2 YNFKEQ. V was shortened by 3 bases and J by 8 bases, with 19 bases between the two germline ends. The CDR3 contains 16 residues. The CDR3 here is CASSHTPAGALGELFF. CDR3 coding DNA: TGTGCCAGCAGCCACACTCCGGCAGGGGCATTAGGGGAGCTGTTTTTT.

This clone was counted a single time. The rearrangement uses TRBV7-2 and TRBJ2-3; TRBD2 matches 7 bases. The CDR3 runs 15 residues. V lost 1 base to trimming and J lost 4 bases; unmatched junction nucleotides: 5. Germline V CDR1 and CDR2: SGHTA, FQGNSA. The CDR3: CASSLGWGGPDTQYF. In nucleotides, the CDR3 is TGTGCCAGCAGCTTAGGTTGGGGGGGACCAGATACGCAGTATTTT.

The chain combines TRBV6-5 with TRBJ2-1, with TRBD1 identical over 11 bases. The CDR3 is 15 residues long. Germline CDR1 MNHEY, CDR2 SVGAGI. V was clipped by 4 bases and J by 7 bases; unmatched bases: 6. CDR3 region: CASSLGQGARNEQFF. CDR3 nucleotides: TGTGCCAGCAGTTTAGGACAGGGGGCGCGGAATGAGCAGTTCTTC.

Written as DNA, the CDR3 is TGTGCCGCGGGACTTGGGGTAGGCGAGCAGTACTTC. It is translated as CAAGLGVGEQYF. The rearrangement joins TRBV2 to TRBJ2-7; tentatively, D is TRBD2 (6 bases). V was cut by 11 bases and J by 6 bases, with 17 bases left in between. The CDR3 consists of 12 residues. CDR1 and CDR2 (germline): SNHLY, FYNNEI.

The CDR3 sequence: CAWSVRAGFLVGGYTF. CDR3 nucleotides: TGTGCCTGGAGTGTACGAGCGGGATTTCTAGTAGGTGGCTACACCTTC. V usage is TRBV30 and J usage is TRBJ1-2, with no clear D. The CDR3 is 16 amino acids. Germline values: CDR1 GTSNPN, CDR2 SVGIG (reference sequence). V lost 0 bases, J lost 7 bases, and 21 bases lay in between.

V and J are TRBV11-3 and TRBJ1-1; TRBD1 aligns across 7 bases. Germline CDR1 reads SGHNT; CDR2 reads YENEEA. This CDR3 spans 12 amino acids. With 5 bases clipped from V and 8 bases from J, the junction kept 5 bases outside the gene matches. The CDR3 DNA is TGTGCCAGCAGCCCAGGGGGACACGAAGCTTTCTTT. Amino acid sequence: CASSPGGHEAFF.

Only one count was recorded for this clone. The chain combines TRBV11-3 with TRBJ1-5, with 7 bases that match TRBD1. Trimming removed 5 bases from V and 0 bases from J; junction bases left unmatched: 13. This CDR3 comprises 18 residues. CDR1 and CDR2 from the germline V gene are SGHNT and YENEEA. CDR3 in DNA: TGTGCCAGCAGCAGAAGCCGGGACAGAGAATATAGCAATCAGCCCCAGCATTTT. This encodes CASSRSRDREYSNQPQHF.

This clone was counted only a few times. The rearrangement uses TRBV5-6 and TRBJ2-6, with D possibly matching TRBD1 (6 bases). The CDR3 is 15 residues long. V dropped 5 bases and J dropped 3 bases, with 12 bases sitting between them. Germline V gene data show CDR1 as SGHDT and CDR2 as YYEEEE. The DNA for the CDR3 is TGTGCCAGCAGTACACAGGGCTATGGGGCCAACGTCCTGACTTTC. It translates to CASSTQGYGANVLTF.

The V call is TRBV29-1, the J call TRBJ2-2, with 11 bases lining up with TRBD2. Germline trimming cut 3 bases from V and 2 bases from J; bases unmatched to any gene: 2. Germline V gene data show CDR1 as SQVTM and CDR2 as ANQGSEA. This CDR3 comprises 15 residues. CDR3 residues: CSVEGLAENTGELFF. CDR3 coding DNA: TGCAGCGTTGAGGGACTAGCGGAAAACACCGGGGAGCTGTTTTTT.

The CDR3: CASSLTGGVTEAFF. The CDR3 DNA reads as TGCGCCAGCAGCTTGACGGGGGGGGTCACTGAAGCTTTCTTT. The chain combines TRBV5-1 with TRBJ1-1, with a possible D match to TRBD1 (5 bases). Looked up from germline, CDR1 is SGHRS and CDR2 is YFSETQ. V lost 1 base and J lost 4, with 11 bases in between. The CDR3 has 14 residues.

The rearrangement joins TRBV5-5 to TRBJ2-5; TRBD2 agrees at 13 bases. This CDR3 comprises 16 residues. Trimming cost V 3 bases and J 5 bases; bases outside gene matches: 7. Germline V CDR1 and CDR2: SGHKS, YYEKEE (reference sequence). Here the CDR3 reads CASSSGTSGTGETQYF. DNA for the CDR3: TGTGCCAGCAGCTCCGGGACTAGCGGGACCGGCGAGACCCAGTACTTC.

This sequence joins TRBV25-1 and TRBJ2-3; 8 bases are a match to TRBD2. The trim removed 4 bases at V and 3 bases at J, leaving 6 bases unmatched. Per the germline V gene, CDR1 is MGHDK and CDR2 is SYGVNS. This CDR3 has 15 residues. CDR3 sequence: CASSVAGSDTDTQYF. CDR3 DNA sequence: TGTGCCAGCAGTGTAGCGGGATCTGATACAGATACGCAGTATTTT. Based on the CDR3 plus reference TRBV25-1 and TRBJ2-3, the full variable domain is EADIYQTPRYLVIGTGKKITLECSQTMGHDKMYWYQQDPGMELHLIHYSYGVNSTEKGDLSSESTVSRIRTEHFPLTLESARPSHTSQYLCASSVAGSDTDTQYFGPGTRLTVL.

The J gene is TRBJ2-6, the V gene TRBV25-1, with D perhaps matching TRBD2 (5 bases). The germline gives CDR1 MGHDK, CDR2 SYGVNS. The CDR3 sequence is 14 residues long. The V end lost 4 bases, the J end lost 4 bases, and 8 bases lay between the germline ends. The CDR3 nucleotides read TGTGCCAGCAGTGCCGGGATGGGGGCCAACGTCCTGACTTTC. Its translation: CASSAGMGANVLTF. The full variable domain, rest sourced from reference TRBV25-1 and TRBJ2-6, is EADIYQTPRYLVIGTGKKITLECSQTMGHDKMYWYQQDPGMELHLIHYSYGVNSTEKGDLSSESTVSRIRTEHFPLTLESARPSHTSQYLCASSAGMGANVLTFGAGSRLTVL.

The V gene is TRBV6-5, the J gene TRBJ1-1, with D uncertain. V lost 5 bases and J 4 bases, leaving 14 bases between the germline ends. The V gene's germline CDR1 is MNHEY and CDR2 SVGAGI. The CDR3 is 14 residues long. The chain's CDR3 is CASSDRYFGTEAFF. CDR3 sequence (DNA): TGTGCCAGCAGTGATCGGTATTTCGGCACTGAAGCTTTCTTT.

The J gene is TRBJ2-2, the V gene TRBV7-8; D unresolved. Trimming pared 3 bases from V and 4 bases from J, leaving 9 bases between. The CDR3 consists of 14 residues. Germline lookup yields CDR1 SGHVS and CDR2 FQNEAQ. The CDR3 sequence: CASSLLMGTGELFF. CDR3 DNA sequence: TGTGCCAGCAGCTTGTTGATGGGCACCGGGGAGCTGTTTTTT.

The rearrangement uses TRBV2 and TRBJ2-3; either TRBD1 or TRBD2 may supply D (5 bases each). V dropped 3 bases and J dropped 6 bases, with 10 bases sitting between them. Per germline, CDR1 SNHLY and CDR2 FYNNEI. This CDR3 is built from 13 residues. Written as DNA, the CDR3 is TGTGCCAGCAGTGATGGGGGTGTGGATACGCAGTATTTT. Translated: CASSDGGVDTQYF.

This clone was detected only a few times. V usage is TRBV5-1 and J usage is TRBJ2-2; 14 bases line up with TRBD2. The J segment lost 0 bases and the V segment lost 6 bases, leaving 4 bases of the junction unmatched. The CDR3 runs 17 residues. Germline CDR1 is SGHRS and CDR2 is YFSETQ. CDR3 DNA: TGCGCCAGCACCGGGACTAGCGGGGGCCCGAACACCGGGGAGCTGTTTTTT. It encodes CASTGTSGGPNTGELFF. Full variable domain (rest looked up from reference TRBV5-1 and TRBJ2-2): KAGVTQTPRYLIKTRGQQVTLSCSPISGHRSVSWYQQTPGQGLQFLFEYFSETQRNKGNFPGRFSGRQFSNSRSEMNVSTLELGDSALYLCASTGTSGGPNTGELFFGEGSRLTVL.

The V call is TRBV15, the J call TRBJ2-7; D not resolved. This CDR3 is built from 14 residues. The germline V gene encodes CDR1 LNHNV and CDR2 YYDKDF (reference sequence). Deletions cut 1 base from V and 2 bases from J, with 9 bases between. The CDR3 nucleotides read TGTGCCACCAGCAGAGCAGGATCTACCTACGAGCAGTACTTC. Translation: CATSRAGSTYEQYF. The complete variable domain, with remaining parts taken from reference TRBV15 and TRBJ2-7, reads DAMVIQNPRYQVTQFGKPVTLSCSQTLNHNVMYWYQQKSSQAPKLLFHYYDKDFNNEADTPDNFQSRRPNTSFCFLDIRSPGLGDTAMYLCATSRAGSTYEQYFGPGTRLTVT.

This chain joins TRBV1 and TRBJ1-1; the table gives TRBD1 as D, unverified against the DNA. TRBV1 has pseudogene status. The CDR3 covers 16 residues. CDR3 DNA sequence: TGCACCAGCATCCTCATTCACAGGGAGACGAACACTGAAGCTTTCTTT. This gives the protein CTSILIHRETNTEAFF.

This chain links TRBV28 with TRBJ1-5; 7 bases agree with TRBD1. The germline CDR1 and CDR2 sequences are MDHEN and SYDVKM. This CDR3 region has 15 residues. With V trimmed by 4 bases and J by 1 base, 4 bases remained unmatched. The CDR3 coding sequence is TGTGCCAGCAGTTGGGGGACAGTGAGCAATCAGCCCCAGCATTTT. This encodes CASSWGTVSNQPQHF. The variable domain in full, with the rest retrieved from reference TRBV28 and TRBJ1-5, is DVKVTQSSRYLVKRTGEKVFLECVQDMDHENMFWYRQDPGLGLRLIYFSYDVKMKEKGDIPEGYSVSREKKERFSLILESASTNQTSMYLCASSWGTVSNQPQHFGDGTRLSIL.

The chain joins TRBV2 to TRBJ2-1; 10 bases are a match to TRBD2. CDR1 and CDR2 (germline): SNHLY, FYNNEI. V lost 9 bases and J lost 0; bases outside the gene matches: 5. CDR3 size: 15 residues. CDR3 DNA: TGTGCCAGTACTAGCGGGGCCAGCTCCTACAATGAGCAGTTCTTC. It specifies CASTSGASSYNEQFF.